This record covers a single TCR beta chain. The sample belongs to a study of CD8 T cells in Susac syndrome. The authors reverse transcribed 0.5 to 1 ug RNA with random hexamers. TCRdb reprocessed the immunoSEQ multiplex PCR reads with MiXCR, giving one entry per CDR3 protein. This table has approximately 80,000 distinct CDR3 sequences, approximately 94% appearing once. Trimming shortened V by 3 bases and J by 3 bases, and 12 bases separated the two germline ends. CDR3 size: 15 residues. The CD8+ and CD4+ T cells were isolated magnetically using a negative isolation approach, whereas the TEMRA cells were enriched by FACS.

V and J are TRBV12-3 or TRBV12-4 and TRBJ1-5; D is ambiguous. This receptor was identified in a human donor with Susac syndrome. The sequenced material came from CD8+ T cells from PBMCs. The CDR3: CASSFGPRVNQPQHF. The CDR3 region has the DNA TGTGCCAGCAGTTTCGGTCCAAGGGTCAATCAGCCCCAGCATTTT.